This T cell receptor beta chain was captured by sequencing in a study of blood T cell repertoires in COVID-19. Study background: The origin of the acute and convalescent COVID-19 samples was the United States, Italy and Spain. The analysed material was cDNA or gDNA that came from T cells, B-cell-depleted T cells, or PBMCs.

Original handling: Researchers report that nucleated cell counts were estimated from reference gene primer amplification. Using immunoSEQ multiplex PCR, the repertoire was profiled, and TCRdb retains in-frame clones only, with some absent. V, J and clone size reflect that table, while D and trimming were determined from the DNA. The sample consists of 160,000 or so clones, approximately 87% of them appearing once. CDR1 is SGHRS and CDR2 is YFSETQ in the germline V gene. This CDR3 contains 17 residues. J gave up 0 bases and V 4 bases, and 7 bases lay outside the gene matches. The source material was peripheral blood. The rearrangement links TRBV5-1 to TRBJ2-6; 7 nucleotides match TRBD1. This receptor was taken from a woman in her seventies with acute or convalescent COVID-19. DNA of the CDR3: TGCGCCAGCAGCCTGGACAGGCCTTCCTCTGGGGCCAACGTCCTGACTTTC. Protein: CASSLDRPSSGANVLTF.